These T cell receptor beta chains were read from a single sample in a study of shared clonotypes between healthy human individuals. The data were produced by immunoSEQ multiplex PCR, yet TCRdb's version contains in-frame clones alone and is incomplete. Of around 700,000 clones in the sample, around 73% are singletons; the top ten hold around 2%. The sequencing input was memory CD4+ T cells sorted from blood. The source is a woman in her twenties or thirties in good health. The CDR3 runs from the conserved cysteine through the conserved F or W. The order of the fields is V gene, D gene, clone size, J gene, CDR3 protein, CDR3 DNA. D genes are given only for firm matches. Clone size appears in some rows only: once, few, many, or a class for an expanded clone.

V gene: TRBV19; D gene: .; clone size: .; J gene: TRBJ2-2; CDR3 protein: CASSHDPPGELFF; CDR3 DNA: TGTGCCAGTAGTCACGACCCCCCCGGGGAGCTGTTTTTT
V gene: TRBV20-1; D gene: .; clone size: many; J gene: TRBJ2-4; CDR3 protein: CSARDSNIQYF; CDR3 DNA: TGCAGTGCTAGAGACTCAAACATTCAGTACTTC
V gene: TRBV10-3; D gene: .; clone size: .; J gene: TRBJ2-7; CDR3 protein: CAISGGGEEGYEQYF; CDR3 DNA: TGTGCCATCAGTGGGGGCGGTGAGGAAGGGTACGAGCAGTACTTC
V gene: TRBV7-9; D gene: .; clone size: .; J gene: TRBJ1-5; CDR3 protein: CASSPQSSNQPQHF; CDR3 DNA: TGTGCCAGCAGCCCCCAGAGCAGCAATCAGCCCCAGCATTTT
V gene: TRBV10-3; D gene: TRBD1; clone size: .; J gene: TRBJ2-7; CDR3 protein: CASHRDRGMYEQYF; CDR3 DNA: TGTGCCAGCCACCGGGACAGGGGTATGTACGAGCAGTACTTC
V gene: TRBV5-4; D gene: .; clone size: .; J gene: TRBJ1-1; CDR3 protein: CASSYRRNTETFF; CDR3 DNA: TGTGCCAGCAGCTACCGAAGAAACACTGAAACTTTCTTT
V gene: TRBV2; D gene: .; clone size: .; J gene: TRBJ2-3; CDR3 protein: CASTSLTSLTDTQYF; CDR3 DNA: TGTGCCAGCACCTCATTGACCTCCCTCACAGATACGCAGTATTTT
V gene: TRBV27; D gene: .; clone size: .; J gene: TRBJ1-2; CDR3 protein: CASSSGGANYGYTF; CDR3 DNA: TGTGCCAGCAGTTCGGGCGGAGCTAACTATGGCTACACCTTC
V gene: TRBV19; D gene: .; clone size: .; J gene: TRBJ1-5; CDR3 protein: CASSISSGRSNQPQHF; CDR3 DNA: TGTGCCAGTAGTATATCCTCCGGCAGGAGCAATCAGCCCCAGCATTTT
V gene: TRBV19; D gene: .; clone size: once; J gene: TRBJ2-1; CDR3 protein: CASSPSWAYNEQFF; CDR3 DNA: TGTGCCAGTAGTCCTTCTTGGGCCTACAATGAGCAGTTCTTC
V gene: TRBV11-3; D gene: .; clone size: .; J gene: TRBJ2-7; CDR3 protein: CASSLDRAEMREQYF; CDR3 DNA: TGTGCCAGCAGCTTAGATAGGGCCGAGATGAGGGAGCAGTACTTC
V gene: TRBV2; D gene: TRBD2; clone size: few; J gene: TRBJ2-1; CDR3 protein: CASREGLAGSSYNEQFF; CDR3 DNA: TGTGCCAGCAGGGAAGGACTAGCGGGGTCCTCCTACAATGAGCAGTTCTTC
V gene: TRBV5-1; D gene: .; clone size: few; J gene: TRBJ1-1; CDR3 protein: CASSQQGGPEAFF; CDR3 DNA: TGCGCCAGCAGCCAACAGGGAGGTCCTGAAGCTTTCTTT
V gene: TRBV4-1; D gene: TRBD1; clone size: .; J gene: TRBJ1-5; CDR3 protein: CASSQQQGNQPQHF; CDR3 DNA: TGCGCCAGCAGCCAACAACAGGGGAATCAGCCCCAGCATTTT
V gene: TRBV28; D gene: .; clone size: few; J gene: TRBJ1-1; CDR3 protein: CASSLIRSMNTEAFF; CDR3 DNA: TGTGCCAGCAGTTTAATCAGGAGTATGAACACTGAAGCTTTCTTT
V gene: TRBV21-1; D gene: .; clone size: .; J gene: TRBJ1-2; CDR3 protein: CASSKDPTPGQADNYGYTF; CDR3 DNA: TGTGCCAGCAGCAAAGACCCTACCCCGGGACAGGCGGATAACTATGGCTACACCTTC
V gene: TRBV7-3; D gene: TRBD1; clone size: .; J gene: TRBJ1-2; CDR3 protein: CASSATGGAGYGYTF; CDR3 DNA: TGTGCCAGCAGCGCGACAGGGGGCGCCGGCTATGGCTACACCTTC
V gene: TRBV4-1; D gene: .; clone size: once; J gene: TRBJ2-7; CDR3 protein: CASSPAGTSHEQYF; CDR3 DNA: TGCGCCAGCAGCCCAGCCGGGACTTCTCACGAGCAGTACTTC
V gene: TRBV6-5; D gene: .; clone size: once; J gene: TRBJ2-1; CDR3 protein: CASSYSYGIISNEQFF; CDR3 DNA: TGTGCCAGCAGTTACTCTTACGGGATAATCTCCAATGAGCAGTTCTTC
V gene: TRBV7-2; D gene: TRBD2; clone size: .; J gene: TRBJ2-1; CDR3 protein: CASSPWTSVYNEQFF; CDR3 DNA: TGTGCCAGCAGCCCCTGGACTAGCGTCTACAATGAGCAGTTCTTC
V gene: TRBV4-2; D gene: .; clone size: .; J gene: TRBJ2-7; CDR3 protein: CASSQDTGVAYEQYF; CDR3 DNA: TGTGCCAGCAGCCAAGACACGGGGGTAGCCTACGAGCAGTACTTC
V gene: TRBV4-1; D gene: .; clone size: .; J gene: TRBJ2-7; CDR3 protein: CASSQPYDEQYF; CDR3 DNA: TGCGCCAGCAGCCAACCTTACGACGAGCAGTACTTC
V gene: TRBV2; D gene: TRBD1; clone size: .; J gene: TRBJ1-5; CDR3 protein: CASSPRRTGQNEPQHF; CDR3 DNA: TGTGCCAGCAGTCCCCGGCGGACAGGGCAGAATGAGCCCCAGCATTTT
V gene: TRBV19; D gene: TRBD1; clone size: few; J gene: TRBJ1-5; CDR3 protein: CASSSTGTGINSNQPQHF; CDR3 DNA: TGTGCCAGTAGTTCAACCGGGACAGGGATTAATAGCAATCAGCCCCAGCATTTT
V gene: TRBV18; D gene: TRBD2; clone size: .; J gene: TRBJ2-2; CDR3 protein: CASSPSTSGNTGELFF; CDR3 DNA: TGTGCCAGCTCACCTTCGACTAGCGGAAACACCGGGGAGCTGTTTTTT
V gene: TRBV6-1; D gene: .; clone size: .; J gene: TRBJ1-1; CDR3 protein: CASSPTREWEAFF; CDR3 DNA: TGTGCCAGCAGTCCTACTCGGGAATGGGAAGCTTTCTTT